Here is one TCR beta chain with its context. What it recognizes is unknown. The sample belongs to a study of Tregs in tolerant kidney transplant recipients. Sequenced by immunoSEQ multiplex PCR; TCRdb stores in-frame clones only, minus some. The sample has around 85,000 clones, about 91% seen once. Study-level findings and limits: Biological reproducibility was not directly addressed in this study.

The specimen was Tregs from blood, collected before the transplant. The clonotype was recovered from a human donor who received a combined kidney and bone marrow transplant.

The CDR3 region has the DNA TGCGCCAGCAGTGAGCTAGCGGGAGCTTACAATGAGCAGTTCTTC. Translated: CASSELAGAYNEQFF. V and J are TRBV10-2 and TRBJ2-1, with 10 bases fitting TRBD2. Germline V CDR1 and CDR2: WSHSY, SAAADI. The CDR3 runs to 15 residues. J lost 4 bases, V lost 2 bases, and 2 bases had no gene match.